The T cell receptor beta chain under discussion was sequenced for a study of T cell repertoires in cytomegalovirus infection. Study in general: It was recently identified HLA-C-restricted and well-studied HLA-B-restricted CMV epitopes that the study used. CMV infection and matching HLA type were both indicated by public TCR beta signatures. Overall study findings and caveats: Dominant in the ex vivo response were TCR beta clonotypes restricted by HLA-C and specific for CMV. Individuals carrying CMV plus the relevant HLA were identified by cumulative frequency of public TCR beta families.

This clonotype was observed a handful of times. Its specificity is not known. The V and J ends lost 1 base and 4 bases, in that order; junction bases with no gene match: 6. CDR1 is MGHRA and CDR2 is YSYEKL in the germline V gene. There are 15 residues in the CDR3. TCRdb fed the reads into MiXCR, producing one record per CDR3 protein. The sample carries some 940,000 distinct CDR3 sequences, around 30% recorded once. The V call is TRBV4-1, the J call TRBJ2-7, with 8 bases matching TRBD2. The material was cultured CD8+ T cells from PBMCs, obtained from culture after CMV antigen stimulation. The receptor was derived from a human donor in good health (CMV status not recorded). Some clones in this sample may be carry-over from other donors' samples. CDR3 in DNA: TGCGCCAGCAGCCAAGGAACAGGACTAGCTTACGAGCAGTACTTC. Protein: CASSQGTGLAYEQYF.